This is a list of T cell receptor beta chains from one sample in a study of regulatory T cells in long-lasting Graves disease. TCRdb independently ran MiXCR on the multiplex PCR reads; one entry per CDR3 protein. This sample carries roughly 450,000 distinct CDR3 sequences, about a fifth of them seen once, and the ten largest clones take approximately 8%. The sample consisted of peripheral blood mononuclear cells (PBMCs), taken when the disease was refractory, from a patient treated with antithyroid drugs. These TCRs come from a female donor with Graves disease. Each CDR3 is given with its conserved first and last residue. D genes are given only for firm matches. Expanded clones get a size class; other rows say once, few or many, or leave the size out.

cdr3_nt: TGCAGTGCTAGAGCTACTCTTGGACGCGAGCAGTACTTC
cdr3_aa: CSARATLGREQYF
j_call: TRBJ2-7
v_call: TRBV20-1
d_call: .
clone_size: many

cdr3_nt: TGTGCCAGCAGCGTAGAGAGTGGGGTTGGCACCGGGGAGCTGTTTTTT
cdr3_aa: CASSVESGVGTGELFF
j_call: TRBJ2-2
v_call: TRBV9
d_call: .
clone_size: few

cdr3_nt: TGTGCCAGCAGGAATGGGAATGGCTACACCTTC
cdr3_aa: CASRNGNGYTF
j_call: TRBJ1-2
v_call: TRBV2
d_call: .
clone_size: many

cdr3_nt: TGTGCCAGCAGCTTAGATGGTCTAGCGGGAGTATCGTGGCACGAGCAGTACTTC
cdr3_aa: CASSLDGLAGVSWHEQYF
j_call: TRBJ2-7
v_call: TRBV11-2
d_call: TRBD2
clone_size: .

cdr3_nt: TGTGCCAGCAGCCAAGATTCGGTGTACAATGAGCAGTTCTTC
cdr3_aa: CASSQDSVYNEQFF
j_call: TRBJ2-1
v_call: TRBV14
d_call: .
clone_size: .

cdr3_nt: TGTGCCAGCAGCACTACAGGGAGTTTCACTGAAGCTTTCTTT
cdr3_aa: CASSTTGSFTEAFF
j_call: TRBJ1-1
v_call: TRBV9
d_call: .
clone_size: few

cdr3_nt: TGCAGCGTTGAGAAGGAGAACACCGGGGAGCTGTTTTTT
cdr3_aa: CSVEKENTGELFF
j_call: TRBJ2-2
v_call: TRBV29-1
d_call: .
clone_size: few

cdr3_nt: TGTGCCACCAGTGATCCCCGGACAGGGGACACCGGGGAGCTGTTTTTT
cdr3_aa: CATSDPRTGDTGELFF
j_call: TRBJ2-2
v_call: TRBV24-1
d_call: TRBD1
clone_size: many

cdr3_nt: TGTGCCAGCAGCCCGCCGGACAAGAACACTGAAGCTTTCTTT
cdr3_aa: CASSPPDKNTEAFF
j_call: TRBJ1-1
v_call: TRBV7-8
d_call: .
clone_size: .

cdr3_nt: TGTGCCATCAGTGAGTCGGGGTTAGAGCAGTTCTTC
cdr3_aa: CAISESGLEQFF
j_call: TRBJ2-1
v_call: TRBV10-3
d_call: .
clone_size: .

cdr3_nt: TGTGCCAGCAGTTTACGAGCCGCTGCAAGGGGGGTCCAAGAGACCCAGTACTTC
cdr3_aa: CASSLRAAARGVQETQYF
j_call: TRBJ2-5
v_call: TRBV28
d_call: .
clone_size: many

cdr3_nt: TGTGCCAGCAGCTTAGAGGGCTCGGAAAATTCACCCCTCCACTTT
cdr3_aa: CASSLEGSENSPLHF
j_call: TRBJ1-6
v_call: TRBV11-2
d_call: .
clone_size: many

cdr3_nt: TGCAGTGCTAGAGTCGTAGATACGCAGTATTTT
cdr3_aa: CSARVVDTQYF
j_call: TRBJ2-3
v_call: TRBV20-1
d_call: .
clone_size: .

cdr3_nt: TGTGCCAGCAGCCCCTTAGCCCCTGGCTATGGCTACACCTTC
cdr3_aa: CASSPLAPGYGYTF
j_call: TRBJ1-2
v_call: TRBV11-2
d_call: .
clone_size: many

cdr3_nt: TGTGCCAGTAGTATTACGGGGGGGAACATTCAGTACTTC
cdr3_aa: CASSITGGNIQYF
j_call: TRBJ2-4
v_call: TRBV19
d_call: TRBD2
clone_size: .

cdr3_nt: TGCAGCGGGGGTTATACTGAAGCTTTCTTT
cdr3_aa: CSGGYTEAFF
j_call: TRBJ1-1
v_call: TRBV29-1
d_call: .
clone_size: many

cdr3_nt: TGTGCCAGCAGCCAAGTCGGTTGGGTAGGGGGAGAGACCCAGTACTTC
cdr3_aa: CASSQVGWVGGETQYF
j_call: TRBJ2-5
v_call: TRBV3-1
d_call: .
clone_size: many

cdr3_nt: TGCAGTGCTGCTCCGTCCCGGACAGGGGGCGAGCAGTACTTC
cdr3_aa: CSAAPSRTGGEQYF
j_call: TRBJ2-7
v_call: TRBV20-1
d_call: TRBD1
clone_size: many

cdr3_nt: TGCAGTGCACCCCATAGCGGGAGTTTGTTGTACGAGCAGTACTTC
cdr3_aa: CSAPHSGSLLYEQYF
j_call: TRBJ2-7
v_call: TRBV20-1
d_call: TRBD2
clone_size: .

cdr3_nt: TGTGCCAGCCTTAAGCCAGGAAGGGACCGGGGCCGCGAGCAGTACTTC
cdr3_aa: CASLKPGRDRGREQYF
j_call: TRBJ2-7
v_call: TRBV2
d_call: .
clone_size: .

cdr3_nt: TGTGCCAGCAGCCCACCCGGACTAGCGGTTCCCGGGGAGCTGTTTTTT
cdr3_aa: CASSPPGLAVPGELFF
j_call: TRBJ2-2
v_call: TRBV5-4
d_call: TRBD2
clone_size: few

cdr3_nt: TGTGCCAGCAGCTTTCGACAGAACACCGGGGAGCTGTTTTTT
cdr3_aa: CASSFRQNTGELFF
j_call: TRBJ2-2
v_call: TRBV7-9
d_call: .
clone_size: many

cdr3_nt: TGTGCCAGCAGTTTAGACAGGGGGCAGTACGAGCAGTACTTC
cdr3_aa: CASSLDRGQYEQYF
j_call: TRBJ2-7
v_call: TRBV12-3/TRBV12-4
d_call: TRBD1
clone_size: many

cdr3_nt: TGTGCCAGCAGAAATCCGGGACAGGGTACGAAAAATGGCTACACCTTC
cdr3_aa: CASRNPGQGTKNGYTF
j_call: TRBJ1-2
v_call: TRBV6-1
d_call: TRBD1
clone_size: many

cdr3_nt: TGCGCCAGTTCGACGGACCGACCGAACACTGAAGCTTTCTTT
cdr3_aa: CASSTDRPNTEAFF
j_call: TRBJ1-1
v_call: TRBV5-1
d_call: .
clone_size: .

cdr3_nt: TGTGCCAGCAGCTTAGCTCCTGAGCTGAACACTGAAGCTTTCTTT
cdr3_aa: CASSLAPELNTEAFF
j_call: TRBJ1-1
v_call: TRBV11-1
d_call: .
clone_size: many

cdr3_nt: TGTGCCAGCAGAGTCACTGACAGGGACGCTAGCAATCAGCCCCAGCATTTT
cdr3_aa: CASRVTDRDASNQPQHF
j_call: TRBJ1-5
v_call: TRBV19
d_call: TRBD1
clone_size: many

cdr3_nt: TGCAGTGCTACCTCAGGCCCATTGGGCAATCAGCCCCAGCATTTT
cdr3_aa: CSATSGPLGNQPQHF
j_call: TRBJ1-5
v_call: TRBV20-1
d_call: .
clone_size: many

cdr3_nt: TGCAGTGCTAGAGAAAGAGGGACCTACAATGAGCAGTTCTTC
cdr3_aa: CSARERGTYNEQFF
j_call: TRBJ2-1
v_call: TRBV20-1
d_call: .
clone_size: .

cdr3_nt: TGTGCCAGCAGCGTAGATCAACGGAGGAACTACGAGCAGTACTTC
cdr3_aa: CASSVDQRRNYEQYF
j_call: TRBJ2-7
v_call: TRBV9
d_call: .
clone_size: many

cdr3_nt: TGTGCCAGCAGCCCTGGAGGATTCAACGAGCAGTACTTC
cdr3_aa: CASSPGGFNEQYF
j_call: TRBJ2-7
v_call: TRBV12-3/TRBV12-4
d_call: .
clone_size: many

cdr3_nt: TGCAGTGCTAGAGATAATAGCGGGAGTTTCGGGACCCAGTACTTC
cdr3_aa: CSARDNSGSFGTQYF
j_call: TRBJ2-5
v_call: TRBV20-1
d_call: TRBD2
clone_size: many

cdr3_nt: TGTGCCAGCAGGGAGACTAGCGGGAGCCCCTACGAGCAGTACTTC
cdr3_aa: CASRETSGSPYEQYF
j_call: TRBJ2-7
v_call: TRBV5-6
d_call: TRBD2
clone_size: .

cdr3_nt: TGCGCCAGCAGCTTGGCGAGACAGTCGAACACTGAAGCTTTCTTT
cdr3_aa: CASSLARQSNTEAFF
j_call: TRBJ1-1
v_call: TRBV5-1
d_call: .
clone_size: .

cdr3_nt: TGCGCCAGCAGCACGGAACAGGGGAACGAGCAGTACTTC
cdr3_aa: CASSTEQGNEQYF
j_call: TRBJ2-7
v_call: TRBV5-1
d_call: TRBD1
clone_size: few

cdr3_nt: TGTGCCAGCAGTGCTACAGGGGGCTGGGGAAATCAGCCCCAGCATTTT
cdr3_aa: CASSATGGWGNQPQHF
j_call: TRBJ1-5
v_call: TRBV12-3/TRBV12-4
d_call: TRBD1
clone_size: many

cdr3_nt: TGTGCCAGCAGTACTGACTATACCGGGGAGCTGTTTTTT
cdr3_aa: CASSTDYTGELFF
j_call: TRBJ2-2
v_call: TRBV6-2/TRBV6-3
d_call: .
clone_size: few

cdr3_nt: TGTGCCAGCGGGGACAGCCCCGGGAAAGACATTCAGTACTTC
cdr3_aa: CASGDSPGKDIQYF
j_call: TRBJ2-4
v_call: TRBV2
d_call: TRBD1
clone_size: many

cdr3_nt: TGTGCCAGCAGCTTAGAGGGGAGCTATGGCTACACCTTC
cdr3_aa: CASSLEGSYGYTF
j_call: TRBJ1-2
v_call: TRBV5-1
d_call: .
clone_size: many

cdr3_nt: TGTGCCACCAGGAGAGGTGGGGCCGGGGAGCTGTTTTTT
cdr3_aa: CATRRGGAGELFF
j_call: TRBJ2-2
v_call: TRBV15
d_call: .
clone_size: many